Presented here are 14 T cell receptor beta chains from one specimen sequenced in a study of neoadjuvant anti-PD-1 for oral cavity cancer. Time point noted: after neoadjuvant nivolumab, at surgical resection. Some clones are missing from TCRdb's copy, which holds only in-frame ones; the method was immunoSEQ multiplex PCR. The sample includes over 9,000 clones, about 70% of them seen just once. The material was PBMCs, obtained after nivolumab (anti-PD-1) treatment. The receptor set was obtained from a person aged 35-79 years with oral cavity squamous cell carcinoma.

The CDR3 nucleotides are TGTGCCAGCAGCCCCCCTAGGGTGGATACGCAGTATTTT. It translates to CASSPPRVDTQYF. The rearrangement joins TRBV7-8 to TRBJ2-3; no definite D call. Trimming shortened V by 5 bases and J by 6 bases, and 12 bases separated the two germline ends. The CDR3 runs 13 residues. Germline assignment: CDR1 SGHVS and CDR2 FQNEAQ.

This chain connects TRBV19 to TRBJ1-5; tentative D call: TRBD1 (6 bases). The germline V gene has CDR1 LNHDA and CDR2 SQIVND (reference sequence). Deletions cut 8 bases from V and 0 bases from J, with 17 bases between. The CDR3 has 16 residues. CDR3 residues: CASGLRDNRSNQPQHF. In DNA form, the CDR3 reads TGTGCCAGTGGACTCCGGGACAATCGTAGCAATCAGCCCCAGCATTTT.

This sequence joins TRBV5-6 and TRBJ2-7; the match to TRBD2 covers 10 bases. Trimming cost V 4 bases and J 2 bases; bases outside gene matches: 9. Germline values: CDR1 SGHDT, CDR2 YYEEEE. The CDR3 has 16 residues. DNA for the CDR3: TGTGCCAGCAGCGTGGCCGGGACTAGCGTCGCCTACGAGCAGTACTTC. Its protein product is CASSVAGTSVAYEQYF.

The chain links TRBV29-1 to TRBJ2-1; D is perhaps TRBD1 (5 bases). The germline gives CDR1 SQVTM, CDR2 ANQGSEA. V was clipped by 3 bases and J by 3 bases, with 15 bases between them. CDR3 size: 15 residues. The CDR3 loop reads CSVEGPAFLYNEQFF. The CDR3 DNA reads as TGCAGCGTTGAGGGGCCAGCGTTTCTCTACAATGAGCAGTTCTTC.

This sequence joins TRBV2 and TRBJ2-3; 7 bases align to TRBD2. CDR1 is SNHLY and CDR2 is FYNNEI in the germline V gene. J lost 1 base, V lost 4 bases, and 5 bases had no gene match. The CDR3 has 15 residues. CDR3 DNA: TGTGCCAGCAGTGTTGACGGGAGGCGCACAGATACGCAGTATTTT. The encoded protein is CASSVDGRRTDTQYF.

The gene calls are TRBV5-6 and TRBJ2-5, with D possibly being TRBD2 (5 bases). Germline V gives CDR1 SGHDT, CDR2 YYEEEE. V shed 4 bases and J shed 4 bases, with 14 bases lying between them. The CDR3 totals 14 residues. DNA of the CDR3: TGTGCCAGCAGCCCCCCCGGGCGGGCAGAGACCCAGTACTTC. Amino acids: CASSPPGRAETQYF.

The V and J genes are TRBV5-4 and TRBJ2-6; 7 bases map to TRBD1. Germline V gene data show CDR1 as SGHNT and CDR2 as YYREEE (reference sequence). Trimming cost V 3 bases and J 2 bases; bases outside gene matches: 8. There are 17 residues in the CDR3. CDR3 loop: CASSSIFTGAGANVLTF. CDR3 DNA sequence: TGTGCCAGCAGCTCAATCTTTACAGGGGCTGGGGCCAACGTCCTGACTTTC.

The chain couples TRBV18 to TRBJ2-5; 8 nucleotides match TRBD1. CDR1 is KGHSH, CDR2 LQKENI, per germline. V lost 4 bases to trimming and J lost 5 bases; unmatched junction nucleotides: 6. This CDR3 is built from 14 residues. CDR3 loop: CASSQRTGRETQYF. CDR3 coding DNA: TGTGCCAGCTCACAAAGGACAGGGAGGGAGACCCAGTACTTC.

This clone is a singleton in its sample. The gene calls are TRBV7-9 and TRBJ1-1, with D possibly matching TRBD1 (5 bases). This CDR3 contains 15 residues. Trimming cost V 2 bases and J 4 bases, with 14 bases left between them. CDR1 is SEHNR, CDR2 FQNEAQ, per germline (reference sequence). The DNA for the CDR3 is TGTGCCAGCAGCTTAAGTAACCTCGGGACCACTGAAGCTTTCTTT. Its protein is CASSLSNLGTTEAFF.

The chain couples TRBV27 to TRBJ1-4, with a possible D match to TRBD1 (5 bases). Trimming removed 1 base at V and 8 bases at J, with 23 bases between. CDR1 and CDR2 (germline): MNHEY, SMNVEV (reference sequence). This CDR3 has 18 amino acids. The CDR3 loop reads CASSLFLGEGRLEEKLFF. The CDR3, as DNA: TGTGCCAGCAGTTTATTTTTAGGGGAGGGGCGCTTGGAGGAAAAACTGTTTTTT.

This chain uses TRBV7-9 with TRBJ2-6; possibly TRBD1 for D (6 bases). The CDR3 sequence is 17 residues long. V was shortened by 6 bases and J by 4 bases, with 19 bases between the two germline ends. Per the germline V gene, CDR1 is SEHNR and CDR2 is FQNEAQ (reference sequence). CDR3 sequence: CASRKSGTRVGANVLTF. CDR3 coding DNA: TGTGCCAGCAGAAAGTCCGGGACAAGGGTAGGGGCCAACGTCCTGACTTTC.

The rearrangement joins TRBV7-9 to TRBJ1-2; the match to TRBD1 covers 8 bases. The CDR3 length is 15 residues. V gave up 4 bases and J gave up 2 bases; unmatched junction bases: 6. Germline assignment: CDR1 SEHNR and CDR2 FQNEAQ (reference sequence). CDR3 coding DNA: TGTGCCAGCAGCTCGCTACAGGGGGGCAACTATGGCTACACCTTC. This gives the protein CASSSLQGGNYGYTF.

The CDR3 here is CASSYSTRDGYTF. CDR3 DNA sequence: TGTGCCAGCAGTTACTCAACAAGGGATGGCTACACCTTC. The rearrangement joins TRBV6-6 to TRBJ1-2; D is uncertain. Trimming left V 0 bases short and J 6 bases short, with 8 bases between. The CDR3 extends over 13 amino acids. Germline V CDR1 and CDR2: MNHNY, SVGAGI (reference sequence).

This clone has only a few counts. This chain links TRBV7-3 with TRBJ2-2, with 10 nucleotides matching TRBD2. V shed 8 bases, J shed 8 bases, and the junction held 11 bases outside the gene matches. This CDR3 has 15 residues. Germline values: CDR1 SGHTA, CDR2 FQGTGA. The CDR3 DNA reads as TGTGCCAGCGGTGGACTAGCGGAGGGTAGAGGGGAGCTGTTTTTT. Its protein product is CASGGLAEGRGELFF.